Below are 15 T cell receptor beta chains sequenced from a single sample in a study of blood T cell repertoires in COVID-19. Generated by immunoSEQ multiplex PCR, the TCRdb table keeps only in-frame clones and is missing some. The sample has over 70,000 clones, approximately 91% seen once. The material sequenced was peripheral blood. All receptors derive from a man aged 45-65 years with COVID-19, enrolled during active disease.

DNA of the CDR3: TGCGCCAGCAGCTTTGGGACGGCCTGGACTAGCAACACCGGGGAGCTGTTTTTT. Its protein product is CASSFGTAWTSNTGELFF. The J gene is TRBJ2-2, the V gene TRBV5-1, with 8 bases fitting TRBD2. CDR1 SGHRS and CDR2 YFSETQ come from the germline V gene. Trimming at V came to 2 bases and at J to 2 bases, leaving 11 bases not matched to a gene. The CDR3 loop spans 18 amino acids.

This clone appeared a few times. V usage is TRBV9 and J usage is TRBJ2-3; 7 bases line up with TRBD2. In germline, CDR1 is SGDLS, CDR2 YYNGEE. V was clipped by 4 bases and J by 2 bases; unmatched bases: 4. This CDR3 region has 14 residues. The CDR3 reads CASSSSGTTDTQYF. The CDR3 DNA reads TGTGCCAGCAGCTCAAGCGGGACCACAGATACGCAGTATTTT.

The rearrangement links TRBV5-1 to TRBJ2-3; perhaps TRBD2 as D (6 bases). V lost 6 bases and J 1 base, leaving 12 bases between the germline ends. The CDR3 consists of 14 residues. Germline loops: CDR1 SGHRS, CDR2 YFSETQ. As DNA, the CDR3 is TGCGCCAGCACAGAGGGCGGGGGCACAGATACGCAGTATTTT. This sequence encodes CASTEGGGTDTQYF.

The chain couples TRBV2 to TRBJ1-2, with unresolved D. The CDR3 is 14 residues long. Germline assignment: CDR1 SNHLY and CDR2 FYNNEI. Trimming removed 6 bases from V and 2 bases from J, with 13 bases in between. Written as DNA, the CDR3 is TGTGCCAGCAGCTTGCGGGTCGTGAACTATGGCTACACCTTC. Its protein is CASSLRVVNYGYTF. Variable domain in full (rest from reference TRBV2 and TRBJ1-2): EPEVTQTPSHQVTQMGQEVILRCVPISNHLYFYWYRQILGQKVEFLVSFYNNEISEKSEIFDDQFSVERPDGSNFTLKIRSTKLEDSAMYFCASSLRVVNYGYTFGSGTRLTVV.

This clone has a single count. The CDR3 DNA reads TGTGCCAGTAGCAGGGACAGGGAAGGTCAGCCCCAGCATTTT. Protein: CASSRDREGQPQHF. The chain joins TRBV19 to TRBJ1-5; 9 bases match TRBD1. V was clipped by 6 bases and J by 6 bases; unmatched bases: 6. The germline V gene encodes CDR1 LNHDA and CDR2 SQIVND (reference sequence). The CDR3 covers 14 residues.

Ten or more counts support this clone. The V call is TRBV2, the J call TRBJ2-7; 10 bases fit TRBD2. V shed 3 bases, J shed 7 bases, and the junction held 6 bases outside the gene matches. The CDR3 consists of 14 residues. From germline, CDR1 is SNHLY and CDR2 FYNNEI. The chain's CDR3 is CASSDRLAGGEQYF. DNA of the CDR3: TGTGCCAGCAGTGATAGACTAGCGGGTGGGGAGCAGTACTTC.

The chain joins TRBV19 to TRBJ1-3; a possible D gene is TRBD1 (6 bases). The CDR3 length is 18 residues. The germline CDR1 and CDR2 sequences are LNHDA and SQIVND (reference sequence). V was pared by 5 bases and J by 0 bases, with 20 bases between. The CDR3 is CASSETGSSTPSGNTIYF. CDR3 in DNA: TGTGCCAGTAGTGAAACAGGGAGCTCTACCCCCTCTGGAAACACCATATATTTT.

This chain uses TRBV19 with TRBJ1-2; TRBD1 matches 12 bases. Germline CDR1 LNHDA, CDR2 SQIVND (reference sequence). The J segment lost 6 bases and the V segment lost 6 bases, leaving 11 bases of the junction unmatched. There are 16 residues in the CDR3. The CDR3 nucleotides read TGTGCCAGTAGCACCCCTGGGACAGGGGGCGAAGATGGCTACACCTTC. Translation gives CASSTPGTGGEDGYTF. The whole variable domain, remainder taken from reference TRBV19 and TRBJ1-2, is DGGITQSPKYLFRKEGQNVTLSCEQNLNHDAMYWYRQDPGQGLRLIYYSQIVNDFQKGDIAEGYSVSREKKESFPLTVTSAQKNPTAFYLCASSTPGTGGEDGYTFGSGTRLTVV.

V is TRBV3-1 (or the pseudogene TRBV3-2) and J is TRBJ2-5; 9 nucleotides agree with TRBD2. The CDR3 covers 16 residues. V lost 0 bases to trimming and J lost 4 bases; unmatched junction nucleotides: 6. The germline V gene has CDR1 LGHDT and CDR2 YNNKEL (reference sequence). CDR3 nucleotides: TGTGCCAGCAGCCAAGACCCACCACTAGCGGGAGAGACCCAGTACTTC. Amino acid sequence: CASSQDPPLAGETQYF.

J is TRBJ2-5 and V is TRBV6-5; 7 bases are shared with TRBD2. CDR1 and CDR2 from the germline V gene are MNHEY and SVGAGI. This CDR3 is 13 amino acids long. The J segment lost 5 bases and the V segment lost 6 bases, leaving 6 bases of the junction unmatched. CDR3 region: CASRSGGRETQYF. In DNA, the CDR3 is TGTGCCAGCAGGTCGGGAGGACGGGAGACCCAGTACTTC.

The count of this clone is one. This sequence joins TRBV7-8 and TRBJ2-2; TRBD1 matches at 9 bases. CDR3 length equals 15 residues. Trimming took 4 bases from V and 1 from J; bases not matched to a gene: 1. CDR1 is SGHVS and CDR2 is FQNEAQ in the germline V gene. The CDR3 region is CASSSGQGNTGELFF. The CDR3 bases are TGTGCCAGCAGCTCGGGACAGGGGAACACCGGGGAGCTGTTTTTT.

V gene TRBV7-8 combines with J gene TRBJ2-1; D possibly corresponds to TRBD1 (6 bases). The CDR3 spans 18 residues. Germline values: CDR1 SGHVS, CDR2 FQNEAQ. V was clipped by 1 base and J by 1 base, with 17 bases between them. The CDR3 bases are TGTGCCAGCAGCTTAGGGGCCATCAGGGGTAGTTCCTACAATGAGCAGTTCTTC. Amino acids: CASSLGAIRGSSYNEQFF.

CDR3 in amino acids: CASSQTGSDSNQPQHF. CDR3 bases: TGTGCCAGCAGCCAGACAGGGTCCGATAGCAATCAGCCCCAGCATTTT. V gene TRBV7-8 combines with J gene TRBJ1-5, with 7 bases matching TRBD1. The germline gives CDR1 SGHVS, CDR2 FQNEAQ. J gave up 0 bases and V 5 bases, and 7 bases lay outside the gene matches. The CDR3 covers 16 residues.

The V call is TRBV2, the J call TRBJ2-1; 9 nucleotides align to TRBD2. CDR1 and CDR2 (germline): SNHLY, FYNNEI. Germline trimming cut 5 bases from V and 8 bases from J; bases unmatched to any gene: 13. The CDR3 consists of 16 residues. The CDR3 coding sequence is TGTGCCAGCAGTCTGGGAGCGGGAGGTCCCGGGGATGAGCAGTTCTTC. It translates to CASSLGAGGPGDEQFF. Full variable domain (outside the CDR3, taken from reference TRBV2 and TRBJ2-1): EPEVTQTPSHQVTQMGQEVILRCVPISNHLYFYWYRQILGQKVEFLVSFYNNEISEKSEIFDDQFSVERPDGSNFTLKIRSTKLEDSAMYFCASSLGAGGPGDEQFFGPGTRLTVL.

CDR3 bases: TGTGCCAGCAGCTCTAGCGGGCTCGGAGATCAGCAGTTCTTC. It translates to CASSSSGLGDQQFF. J is TRBJ2-1 and V is TRBV7-9, with 8 bases lining up with TRBD2. Germline V gene data show CDR1 as SEHNR and CDR2 as FQNEAQ (reference sequence). This CDR3 spans 14 amino acids. The V segment lost 4 bases and the J segment 11 bases; nucleotides outside the gene matches: 10. Full variable domain (missing parts from reference TRBV7-9 and TRBJ2-1): DTGVSQNPRHKITKRGQNVTFRCDPISEHNRLYWYRQTLGQGPEFLTYFQNEAQLEKSRLLSDRFSAERPKGSFSTLEIQRTEQGDSAMYLCASSSSGLGDQQFFGPGTRLTVL.